This entry features one T cell receptor (beta chain) sequence. As yet, its antigen is unknown. One end of the junction is discordant with germline, which a read error may explain. This CDR3 region has 11 residues. The germline gives CDR1 DFQATT, CDR2 SNEGSKA (reference sequence). The data were taken from a study of resident and recirculating memory T cells in vitiligo. Study summary: Shave-biopsy epidermis from lesional and nonlesional skin was sequenced alongside PBMCs.

Profiled with immunoSEQ multiplex PCR; TCRdb holds only in-frame clones, not every one. The sample comprises 65,000 to 80,000 clones, about 91% of which are singletons, and approximately 4.7% rests with the top ten. Findings of the study overall: Different lesions suggested infiltration by different T cell clones.

Anyone treated within the previous three months was excluded. The sequencing sample was made of blood. The chain is built from TRBV20-1 and TRBJ2-7; 9 bases line up with TRBD1. The sequence came from a male donor with vitiligo. CDR3 sequence: CSAKNQGQGHF. CDR3 sequence (DNA): TGCAGTGCCAAAAACCAGGGACAGGGCCACTTC.